This TCR beta chain was sequenced during a study of neurological immune-mediated disorders. The germline gives CDR1 MNHNY, CDR2 SVGAGI (reference sequence). The CDR3 has 16 residues. J gave up 6 bases and V 6 bases, and 14 bases lay outside the gene matches. This clonotype was counted at least ten times. In TCRdb, the 5' RACE reads were re-called with MiXCR into one record per CDR3 protein. The table has about 80,000 distinct CDR3 sequences, roughly 9.9% seen once. The source is a man aged 50 to 59 in good health. Sample: PBMCs. The J gene is TRBJ2-1, the V gene TRBV6-6; TRBD2 matches 7 bases. The CDR3 DNA sequence: TGTGCCAGCAGGCCCATGGGGGGAGGGGAGGGCAATGAGCAGTTCTTC. Protein sequence: CASRPMGGGEGNEQFF.